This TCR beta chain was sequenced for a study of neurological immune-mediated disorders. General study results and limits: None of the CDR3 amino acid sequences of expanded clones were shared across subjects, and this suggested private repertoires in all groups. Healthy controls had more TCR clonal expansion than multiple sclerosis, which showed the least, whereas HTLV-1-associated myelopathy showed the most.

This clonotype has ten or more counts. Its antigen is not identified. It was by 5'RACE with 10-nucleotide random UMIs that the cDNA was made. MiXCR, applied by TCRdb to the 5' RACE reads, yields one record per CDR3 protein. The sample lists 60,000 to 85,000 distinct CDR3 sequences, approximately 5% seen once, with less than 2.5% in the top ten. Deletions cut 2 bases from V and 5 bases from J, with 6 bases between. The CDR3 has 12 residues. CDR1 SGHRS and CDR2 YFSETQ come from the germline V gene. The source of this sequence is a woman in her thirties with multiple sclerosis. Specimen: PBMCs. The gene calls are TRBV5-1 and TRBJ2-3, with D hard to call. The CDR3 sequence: CASSFQVDTQYF. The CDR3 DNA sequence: TGCGCCAGCAGCTTTCAGGTAGATACGCAGTATTTT.